One and the same sample provided the 24 T cell receptor beta chains below, sequenced in a study of T-cell memory formation after mild COVID-19. From the 5' RACE reads, TCRdb called clonotypes with MiXCR, one entry per CDR3 protein. This sample carries around 130,000 distinct CDR3 sequences, about 14% of them seen once, and the ten largest clones take about 26%. The sample was PBMCs or a T cell subset sorted from them (not recorded which). These receptors came from an adult woman who had mild COVID-19 (a few samples of this study predate the infection). Cell type and time point are not known.

This chain's CDR3 is CASSPSLGEQFF. CDR3 nucleotides: TGTGCCAGCAGTCCTTCCCTGGGTGAGCAGTTCTTC. The genes are TRBV14 and TRBJ2-1; no definite D call. The CDR3 contains 12 residues. Germline lookup yields CDR1 SGHDN and CDR2 FVKESK. V was cut by 6 bases and J by 9 bases, with 12 bases left in between.

V is TRBV11-2 and J is TRBJ2-1, with D tentatively TRBD2 (5 bases). From germline, CDR1 is SGHAT and CDR2 FQNNGV. V was pared by 6 bases and J by 15 bases, with 12 bases between. The CDR3 runs 10 residues. Here the CDR3 reads CASSGRLLFF. The CDR3 bases are TGTGCCAGCAGTGGGAGACTGCTGTTCTTC.

This clonotype has a count of ten or more. V usage is TRBV7-9 and J usage is TRBJ1-2; no definite D call. This CDR3 is built from 13 residues. CDR1 and CDR2 from the germline V gene are SEHNR and FQNEAQ (reference sequence). V lost 3 bases and J 6 bases, leaving 11 bases between the germline ends. DNA for the CDR3: TGTGCCAGCAGCTTCTTTACAGAGGATGGCTACACCTTC. Protein product: CASSFFTEDGYTF. Together with reference TRBV7-9 and TRBJ1-2, the CDR3 gives the full variable domain: DTGVSQNPRHKITKRGQNVTFRCDPISEHNRLYWYRQTLGQGPEFLTYFQNEAQLEKSRLLSDRFSAERPKGSFSTLEIQRTEQGDSAMYLCASSFFTEDGYTFGSGTRLTVV.

This clonotype was observed a handful of times. The V call is TRBV9, the J call TRBJ2-1; TRBD2 aligns across 8 bases. J lost 2 bases, V lost 4 bases, and 8 bases had no gene match. In germline, CDR1 is SGDLS, CDR2 YYNGEE. The CDR3 has 16 amino acids. In DNA form, the CDR3 reads TGTGCCAGCAGCCCCCTGGGAGCGGGAGCCTACAATGAGCAGTTCTTC. Translation: CASSPLGAGAYNEQFF.

There are a few counts of this clonotype. V and J are TRBV6-5 and TRBJ2-7; the D is unclear. V lost 7 bases and J 3 bases, leaving 10 bases between the germline ends. CDR1 is MNHEY, CDR2 SVGAGI, per germline. This CDR3 spans 12 amino acids. CDR3 loop: CASTDGNYEQYF. CDR3 bases: TGTGCCAGCACGGACGGAAACTACGAGCAGTACTTC.

V gene TRBV7-6 combines with J gene TRBJ2-7; D unclear. The CDR3 extends over 13 amino acids. Trimming left V 5 bases short and J 3 bases short, with 11 bases between. From germline, CDR1 is SGHVS and CDR2 FNYEAQ. The DNA of the CDR3 is TGTGCCAGCAGCCCCAGCCCCAGCTACGAGCAGTACTTC. This translates into CASSPSPSYEQYF.

This clonotype was found a few times. In DNA form, the CDR3 reads TGTGCCAACAGGATGGGAACCCGACAGGTGAGCTCCTACGAGCAGTACTTC. Its protein is CANRMGTRQVSSYEQYF. The V gene is TRBV9, the J gene TRBJ2-7; D may be TRBD1 (6 bases). Trimming removed 9 bases at V and 0 bases at J, with 25 bases between. Germline CDR1 SGDLS, CDR2 YYNGEE. CDR3 length: 17 amino acids. Variable domain in full (rest from reference TRBV9 and TRBJ2-7): DSGVTQTPKHLITATGQRVTLRCSPRSGDLSVYWYQQSLDQGLQFLIQYYNGEERAKGNILERFSAQQFPDLHSELNLSSLELGDSALYFCANRMGTRQVSSYEQYFGPGTRLTVT.

This chain connects TRBV13 to TRBJ2-5; the D gene is possibly TRBD2 (6 bases). V lost 5 bases and J 0 bases, leaving 13 bases between the germline ends. There are 15 residues in the CDR3. Germline CDR1 reads PRHDT; CDR2 reads FYEKMQ (reference sequence). The CDR3 DNA is TGTGCCAGCAGCCGTAAGGGAGGCGACCAAGAGACCCAGTACTTC. This codes for CASSRKGGDQETQYF.

This clonotype has more than one count but fewer than ten. Here the CDR3 reads CASSQGGQLSYEQYF. The CDR3 DNA reads as TGCGCCAGCAGCCAAGGAGGGCAGCTTTCCTACGAGCAGTACTTC. The rearrangement uses TRBV4-1 and TRBJ2-7; weak D call: TRBD2 (5 bases). Trimming took off 1 base at V and 1 base at J, with 11 bases between the two ends. This CDR3 is 15 amino acids long. Germline-derived CDR1 and CDR2 are MGHRA and YSYEKL.

This chain links TRBV7-7 with TRBJ2-1; D remains unclear. The CDR3 sequence is 14 residues long. Trimming removed 0 bases from V and 3 bases from J, with 6 bases in between. CDR1 and CDR2 from the germline V gene are SSHAT and FNYEAQ (reference sequence). The CDR3 coding sequence is TGTGCCAGCAGCTTAGCGAAGGGCTACAATGAGCAGTTCTTC. Amino acid sequence: CASSLAKGYNEQFF.

The V and J genes are TRBV29-1 and TRBJ1-2, with D unclear. The CDR3 sequence is 12 residues long. The V and J ends lost 3 bases and 3 bases respectively, with 8 bases between them. Germline assignment: CDR1 SQVTM and CDR2 ANQGSEA. The CDR3 DNA is TGCAGCGTTGACGGCGGCCACTATGGCTACACCTTC. This encodes CSVDGGHYGYTF.

This clonotype has just a few counts. The chain links TRBV12-3 or TRBV12-4 to TRBJ1-2; D is possibly TRBD1 (6 bases). Trimming shortened V by 1 base and J by 0 bases, and 12 bases separated the two germline ends. This CDR3 spans 16 amino acids. The CDR3 sequence: CASSLGTVVPNYGYTF. The CDR3 DNA follows: TGTGCCAGCAGTTTAGGGACAGTCGTACCTAACTATGGCTACACCTTC.

The V and J genes are TRBV24-1 and TRBJ2-7, with a tentative D call TRBD1 (5 bases). Germline assignment: CDR1 KGHDR and CDR2 SFDVKD. The V end lost 5 bases, the J end lost 3 bases, and 19 bases lay between the germline ends. This CDR3 is 16 amino acids long. The CDR3 loop is CATSAVTTQGLYEQYF. The DNA of the CDR3 is TGTGCCACCAGTGCCGTGACAACTCAGGGCCTCTACGAGCAGTACTTC.

This clonotype was seen only a few times. The chain has TRBV19 and TRBJ2-3; D is undetermined. The CDR3 extends over 14 amino acids. Germline lookup yields CDR1 LNHDA and CDR2 SQIVND (reference sequence). V lost 9 bases and J lost 1, with 14 bases in between. In nucleotides, the CDR3 is TGTGCCAGCTCTATAAGGACGGGCACAGATACGCAGTATTTT. This codes for CASSIRTGTDTQYF. The full variable domain, completed using reference TRBV19 and TRBJ2-3, is DGGITQSPKYLFRKEGQNVTLSCEQNLNHDAMYWYRQDPGQGLRLIYYSQIVNDFQKGDIAEGYSVSREKKESFPLTVTSAQKNPTAFYLCASSIRTGTDTQYFGPGTRLTVL.

This clonotype was seen a handful of times. This chain connects TRBV9 to TRBJ2-1; D remains unclear. The CDR3 length is 14 residues. Trimming took 0 bases from V and 6 from J, leaving 10 bases between them. Germline V gene data show CDR1 as SGDLS and CDR2 as YYNGEE. In DNA form, the CDR3 reads TGTGCCAGCAGCGTAGGCGGTAGCCCCAATGAGCAGTTCTTC. Amino acid sequence: CASSVGGSPNEQFF.

This clonotype appeared a few times. The rearrangement uses TRBV3-1 and TRBJ2-7, with D possibly being TRBD1 (6 bases). The CDR3 runs 16 residues. V was clipped by 3 bases and J by 3 bases, with 18 bases between them. CDR1 and CDR2 (germline): LGHDT, YNNKEL (reference sequence). CDR3 DNA sequence: TGTGCCAGCAGCCACACAGGACAAGGGGGAAGCTACGAGCAGTACTTC. Its translation is CASSHTGQGGSYEQYF.

This clonotype was counted only a few times. This chain uses TRBV7-9 with TRBJ2-5, with 7 bases matching TRBD1. V was pared by 5 bases and J by 3 bases, with 3 bases of the junction left unmatched. This CDR3 has 13 residues. Germline loops: CDR1 SEHNR, CDR2 FQNEAQ (reference sequence). The DNA of the CDR3 is TGTGCCAGCAGCATGGGGACAGAAGAGACCCAGTACTTC. Translation gives CASSMGTEETQYF.

The CDR3 DNA sequence: TGTGCCAGCAGCGCAGGGGGACGGGGATACGAGCAGTACTTC. Protein sequence: CASSAGGRGYEQYF. V and J are TRBV9 and TRBJ2-7; 7 bases match TRBD1. The length of the CDR3 is 14 residues. CDR1 and CDR2 (germline): SGDLS, YYNGEE. Losses at the gene ends were 3 bases for V and 4 bases for J; bases not matched to a gene: 7.

The gene calls are TRBV6-2 or TRBV6-3 and TRBJ1-2, with 8 bases identical to TRBD1. Trimming cost V 7 bases and J 4 bases; bases outside gene matches: 11. There are 15 residues in the CDR3. In germline, CDR1 is MNHEY, CDR2 SVGEGT. This CDR3 reads CASISPDRVAYGYTF. For the CDR3, the DNA is TGTGCCAGCATCAGCCCGGACAGGGTTGCCTATGGCTACACCTTC.

The V call is TRBV13, the J call TRBJ1-2; no firm D call. The CDR3 is 13 amino acids. V dropped 1 base and J dropped 5 bases, with 8 bases sitting between them. CDR1 and CDR2 (germline): PRHDT, FYEKMQ (reference sequence). The CDR3 bases are TGTGCCAGCAGCTTAGACAAATTATATGGCTACACCTTC. Translating it yields CASSLDKLYGYTF.

V and J are TRBV27 and TRBJ2-7; D not resolved. Trimming pared 6 bases from V and 6 bases from J, leaving 12 bases between. In germline, CDR1 is MNHEY, CDR2 SMNVEV (reference sequence). This CDR3 has 12 residues. CDR3 sequence reads: CASRQKDVEQYF. The CDR3 bases are TGTGCCAGCAGACAGAAGGATGTCGAGCAGTACTTC.

The J gene is TRBJ2-7, the V gene TRBV2, with TRBD2 matching 8 bases. The CDR3 runs to 15 residues. J lost 3 bases, V lost 5 bases, and 9 bases had no gene match. CDR1 is SNHLY, CDR2 FYNNEI, per germline. CDR3 coding DNA: TGTGCCAGCAGTACGGGATTAGCGGGAATCTACGAGCAGTACTTC. Translation gives CASSTGLAGIYEQYF.

The gene calls are TRBV4-1 and TRBJ1-5; 7 nucleotides agree with TRBD1. Germline lookup yields CDR1 MGHRA and CDR2 YSYEKL. This CDR3 region has 17 residues. V dropped 3 bases and J dropped 1; count of bases not matched to a gene: 9. CDR3 loop: CASSQGVPGQSNQPQHF. In DNA, the CDR3 is TGCGCCAGCAGCCAGGGGGTCCCGGGACAGAGCAATCAGCCCCAGCATTTT.

In this sample, this clonotype turned up a few times. The CDR3 DNA follows: TGTGCCAGCAGCTTAGATTCGTTGGCGGGGGAAGTAGAGACCCAGTACTTC. Amino acid sequence: CASSLDSLAGEVETQYF. The chain combines TRBV11-2 with TRBJ2-5, with 7 positions matching TRBD2. Germline assignment: CDR1 SGHAT and CDR2 FQNNGV. The CDR3 loop spans 17 amino acids. V was clipped by 0 bases and J by 4 bases; unmatched bases: 11.